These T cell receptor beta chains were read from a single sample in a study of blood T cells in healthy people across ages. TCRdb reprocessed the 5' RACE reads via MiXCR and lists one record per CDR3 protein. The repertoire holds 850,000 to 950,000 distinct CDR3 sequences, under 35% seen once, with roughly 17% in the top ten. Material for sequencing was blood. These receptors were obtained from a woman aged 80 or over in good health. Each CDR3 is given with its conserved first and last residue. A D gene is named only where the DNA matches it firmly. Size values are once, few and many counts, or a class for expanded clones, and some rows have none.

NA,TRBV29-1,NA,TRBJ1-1,TGCAGCGTTGACAGGGGAACTGAAGCTTTCTTT,CSVDRGTEAFF
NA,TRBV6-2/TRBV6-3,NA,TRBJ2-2,TGTGCCAGCATCAGTACACAGGTGAACACCGGGGAGCGGTTTTTT,CASISTQVNTGERFF
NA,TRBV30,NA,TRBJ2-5,TGTGCCTCCAATCGGGGGGCGAGTTCGGAGACCCAGTACTTC,CASNRGASSETQYF
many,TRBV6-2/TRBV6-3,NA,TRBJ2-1,TGTGCCAGCAGTTCGGAGGGCTATGAGCAGTTCTTC,CASSSEGYEQFF
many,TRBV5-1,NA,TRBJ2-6,TGCGCCAGCAGCTTGAATGTAGTCCGCTCTGGGGCCAACGTCCTGACTTTC,CASSLNVVRSGANVLTF
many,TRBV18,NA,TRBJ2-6,TGTGCCAGCTCACCCGGGGGCGGACCCTCTGGGGCCAACGTCCTGACTTTC,CASSPGGGPSGANVLTF
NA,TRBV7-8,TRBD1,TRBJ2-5,TGTGCCAGCAGCGTGGACAGGGTCAAAGAGTCTCAGTACTTC,CASSVDRVKESQYF
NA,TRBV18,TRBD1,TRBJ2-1,TGTGCCAGCTCATTGGACAGGGGGAAAAATGAGCAGTTCTTC,CASSLDRGKNEQFF
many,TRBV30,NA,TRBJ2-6,TGTGCCTGGAGTGTTCTGTACTCTGGGGCCAACGTCCTGACTTTC,CAWSVLYSGANVLTF
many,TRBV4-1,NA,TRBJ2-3,TGCGCCAGCAGCCAACTGGTGGGGGCCTCTAGCACAGATACGCAGTATTTT,CASSQLVGASSTDTQYF
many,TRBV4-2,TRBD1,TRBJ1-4,TGTGCCAGCAGCCAAGATGGCGGGACAGTCAATGAAAAACTGTTTTTT,CASSQDGGTVNEKLFF
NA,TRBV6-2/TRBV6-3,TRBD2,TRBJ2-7,TGTGCCAGCAAACGGGGGGAACAGGAGCAGTACTTC,CASKRGEQEQYF
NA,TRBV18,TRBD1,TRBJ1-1,TGTGCCAGCTCCTCGGTCGGGACAGGGGCCCTGAACACTGAAGCTTTCTTT,CASSSVGTGALNTEAFF
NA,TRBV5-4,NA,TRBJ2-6,TGTGCCAGCAGCTTGCAGGGAATAAGGTCTGGGGCCAACGTCCTGACTTTC,CASSLQGIRSGANVLTF
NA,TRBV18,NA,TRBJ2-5,TGTGCCAGCTCCCAAACATACGGGGATGGGCAAGAGACCCAGGACTTC,CASSQTYGDGQETQDF
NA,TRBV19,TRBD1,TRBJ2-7,TGTGCCAGTAGCCAAACAGGGGGCGCCGAGCAGTACTTC,CASSQTGGAEQYF
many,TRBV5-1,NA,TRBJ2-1,TGCGCCAGCAGCTTGGCCTCCGGTCAGGGTTACAATGAGCAGTTCTTC,CASSLASGQGYNEQFF
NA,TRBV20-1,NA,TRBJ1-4,TGCAGTGCTAGAGATTTCCAGGGAGTGGGGAGTAATGAAAAACTGTTTTTT,CSARDFQGVGSNEKLFF
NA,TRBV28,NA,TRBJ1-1,TGTGCCAGCAGTGCAGGGGTAGTTGGTAAAACTGAAGCTTTCTTT,CASSAGVVGKTEAFF
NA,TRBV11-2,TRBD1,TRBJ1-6,TGTGCCAGCAGGGGCTCTGCGGGACAGATAAATTCACCCCTCCACTTT,CASRGSAGQINSPLHF
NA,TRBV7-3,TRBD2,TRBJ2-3,TGTGCCAGCAGCTCGTCTAGCGGGAGCCCAGATACGCAGTATTTT,CASSSSSGSPDTQYF
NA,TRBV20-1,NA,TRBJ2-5,TGCAGTGCTAGCTACCCCGTCGGTTACCAAGAGACCCAGTACTTC,CSASYPVGYQETQYF